This TCR beta chain was sequenced for a study of blood T cell repertoires in COVID-19. Across the whole study: The cDNA or gDNA used as material had been derived from T cells, B-cell-depleted T cells, or PBMCs.

Recovered Cohort 3 donors showed two negative PCRs, clearance, or symptom resolution. Generated by immunoSEQ multiplex PCR, the TCRdb table keeps only in-frame clones and is missing some. Seen here are more than 300,000 clones, more than 85% observed once, and the top ten hold approximately 18%. Input material: PBMCs or T cells enriched from blood (not recorded which). This receptor was identified in a woman aged 25 to 39 who had recovered from COVID-19.

The CDR3 loop is CALRPGTSLNEQFF. The CDR3 region has the DNA TGTGCCCTGAGGCCCGGGACTAGCCTAAATGAGCAGTTCTTC. V usage is TRBV5-4 and J usage is TRBJ2-1; 9 bases fit TRBD2. In germline, CDR1 is SGHNT, CDR2 YYREEE (reference sequence). This CDR3 contains 14 residues. The junction had 12 bases not matched to a gene; V was cut back by 10 bases and J by 7 bases.